The present T cell receptor (beta chain) was sequenced within a study of graft-versus-host responses after intestinal transplantation. Study summary: Recipients got multivisceral, liver-intestinal, or isolated intestinal transplants. After anti-thymocyte globulin induction, recipients took tacrolimus and steroids for around three years. Broader study findings: Recipient marrow showed GvH clones, some seen first in ileum or blood.

Produced via immunoSEQ multiplex PCR; TCRdb's table is partial and in-frame only. The top ten clones hold more than 0.15% of a sample with about 100,000 clones, 91% of them seen once. With regard to this clone: Antigen: not known.

This receptor was obtained from a human donor who was the organ donor for an intestinal transplant. The sequencing here drew on unstimulated CD4+ T cells sorted from spleen or lymph node cells, taken before transplant.

Written as DNA, the CDR3 is TGTGCCAGCGGGACAGTCAATGAGCAGTTCTTC. Translation: CASGTVNEQFF. V is TRBV6-4 and J is TRBJ2-1; 7 nucleotides line up with TRBD1. With 8 bases clipped from V and 6 bases from J, the junction kept 1 base outside the gene matches. CDR1 is MRHNA and CDR2 is SNTAGT in the germline V gene. The CDR3 runs 11 residues.